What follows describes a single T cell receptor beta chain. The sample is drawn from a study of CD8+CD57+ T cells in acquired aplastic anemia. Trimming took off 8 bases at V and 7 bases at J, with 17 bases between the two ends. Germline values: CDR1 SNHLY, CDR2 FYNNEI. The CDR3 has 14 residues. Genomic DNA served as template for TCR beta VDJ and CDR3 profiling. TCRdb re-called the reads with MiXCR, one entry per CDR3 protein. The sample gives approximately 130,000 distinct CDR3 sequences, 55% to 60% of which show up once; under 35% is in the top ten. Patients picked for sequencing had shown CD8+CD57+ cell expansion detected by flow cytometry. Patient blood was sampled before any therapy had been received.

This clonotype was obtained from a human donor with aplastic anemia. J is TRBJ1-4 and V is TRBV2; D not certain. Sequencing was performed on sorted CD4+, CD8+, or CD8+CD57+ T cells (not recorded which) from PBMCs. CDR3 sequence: CASGRAESFEKLFF. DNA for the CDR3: TGTGCCAGCGGGCGGGCCGAATCGTTTGAAAAACTGTTTTTT.